The 24 T cell receptor beta chains below all came from one sample that was sequenced in a study of control samples from healthy donors and cancer patients. Sequencing was performed with immunoSEQ multiplex PCR; in TCRdb, only in-frame clones are kept and a portion is missing. The sample holds under 70,000 clones, roughly 95% seen once. The sequenced sample was blood. The receptors here all came from a young woman in good health.

The genes are TRBV19 and TRBJ1-1, with 8 positions matching TRBD1. J was trimmed by 6 bases and V by 4 bases; bases with no gene match: 7. This CDR3 is built from 14 residues. Germline values: CDR1 LNHDA, CDR2 SQIVND (reference sequence). CDR3: CASSTTGGYAEAFF. CDR3 nucleotides: TGTGCCAGTAGTACAACAGGGGGATACGCTGAAGCTTTCTTT.

V usage is TRBV5-1 and J usage is TRBJ2-7; D unclear. The CDR3 spans 14 residues. The V end lost 0 bases, the J end lost 0 bases, and 7 bases lay between the germline ends. Germline-derived CDR1 and CDR2 are SGHRS and YFSETQ. The CDR3 DNA sequence: TGCGCCAGCAGCTTGGTAGTGGACTCCTACGAGCAGTACTTC. Translation gives CASSLVVDSYEQYF. The whole variable domain, filled in from reference TRBV5-1 and TRBJ2-7, reads KAGVTQTPRYLIKTRGQQVTLSCSPISGHRSVSWYQQTPGQGLQFLFEYFSETQRNKGNFPGRFSGRQFSNSRSEMNVSTLELGDSALYLCASSLVVDSYEQYFGPGTRLTVT.

The gene calls are TRBV12-3 or TRBV12-4 and TRBJ1-6; D unclear. The CDR3 is 13 amino acids. The ends were cut back, 2 bases at V and 8 bases at J, with 7 bases in the middle. The CDR3 is CASSLSGDSPLHF. In DNA form, the CDR3 reads TGTGCCAGCAGTTTATCGGGCGATTCACCCCTCCACTTT.

The rearrangement links TRBV28 to TRBJ2-3, with TRBD1 identical over 9 bases. Germline V lookup: CDR1 MDHEN, CDR2 SYDVKM. J gave up 2 bases and V 5 bases, and 5 bases lay outside the gene matches. CDR3 length equals 15 residues. CDR3 bases: TGTGCCAGCAGTAAGGGACAGGGCCACACAGATACGCAGTATTTT. Its translation: CASSKGQGHTDTQYF. Full variable domain (rest looked up from reference TRBV28 and TRBJ2-3): DVKVTQSSRYLVKRTGEKVFLECVQDMDHENMFWYRQDPGLGLRLIYFSYDVKMKEKGDIPEGYSVSREKKERFSLILESASTNQTSMYLCASSKGQGHTDTQYFGPGTRLTVL.

The genes are TRBV2 and TRBJ1-2; the D is unclear. Per the germline V gene, CDR1 is SNHLY and CDR2 is FYNNEI. With 7 bases removed from V and 8 bases from J, the gap between germline ends came to 14 bases. The CDR3 length is 12 residues. Written as DNA, the CDR3 is TGTGCCAGCACCCAGTGGGATAGAGGCTACACCTTC. This codes for CASTQWDRGYTF. The full variable domain, its missing parts supplied by reference TRBV2 and TRBJ1-2, is EPEVTQTPSHQVTQMGQEVILRCVPISNHLYFYWYRQILGQKVEFLVSFYNNEISEKSEIFDDQFSVERPDGSNFTLKIRSTKLEDSAMYFCASTQWDRGYTFGSGTRLTVV.

Only one count was recorded for this clone. J is TRBJ2-3 and V is TRBV10-1; 12 bases line up with TRBD1. In germline, CDR1 is WNHNN, CDR2 SYGVQD (reference sequence). The CDR3 spans 15 residues. After removal of 4 bases from V and 4 bases from J, the junction contained 3 bases not matched to a gene. DNA of the CDR3: TGCGCCAGCAGTGTCGGGACAGGGGGCTCAGATACGCAGTATTTT. The encoded protein is CASSVGTGGSDTQYF.

The V gene is TRBV5-6, the J gene TRBJ1-6; TRBD1 agrees at 7 bases. Germline V lookup: CDR1 SGHDT, CDR2 YYEEEE. CDR3 length: 14 residues. V lost 2 bases to trimming and J lost 7 bases; unmatched junction nucleotides: 3. CDR3 nucleotide sequence: TGTGCCAGCAGCTTCGGACAGGCGAATTCACCCCTCCACTTT. Its protein product is CASSFGQANSPLHF.

This chain connects TRBV24-1 to TRBJ1-1; D uncertain. Germline V gives CDR1 KGHDR, CDR2 SFDVKD. This CDR3 is 14 amino acids long. Trimming left V 12 bases short and J 0 bases short, with 16 bases between. The CDR3 here is CASDLKLMNTEAFF. In nucleotides, the CDR3 is TGTGCCTCCGACCTCAAGTTAATGAACACTGAAGCTTTCTTT.

V usage is TRBV27 and J usage is TRBJ2-3, with TRBD1 as a possible D gene (6 bases). There are 15 residues in the CDR3. Per germline, CDR1 MNHEY and CDR2 SMNVEV (reference sequence). Trimming removed 1 base at V and 2 bases at J, with 10 bases between. DNA of the CDR3: TGTGCCAGCAGTTTATATGGGGGCCTCACAGATACGCAGTATTTT. It encodes CASSLYGGLTDTQYF.

This sequence joins TRBV6-5 and TRBJ1-3; TRBD1 matches 9 bases. This CDR3 is 15 amino acids long. In germline, CDR1 is MNHEY, CDR2 SVGAGI. Germline trimming cut 7 bases from V and 7 bases from J; bases unmatched to any gene: 11. CDR3 sequence (DNA): TGTGCCAGCACTGGGCCGGGACAGGGCAGGAACACCATATATTTT. It specifies CASTGPGQGRNTIYF.

This rearrangement joins TRBV6-5 to TRBJ1-2; D remains ambiguous. The ends were cut back, 7 bases at V and 7 bases at J, with 22 bases in the middle. The CDR3 spans 15 residues. Germline V gene data show CDR1 as MNHEY and CDR2 as SVGAGI. This CDR3 is CASIKAPGRGGGYTF. For the CDR3, the DNA is TGTGCCAGCATTAAGGCCCCAGGCCGGGGAGGTGGCTACACCTTC.

The chain has TRBV6-5 and TRBJ2-7; 9 nucleotides line up with TRBD1. The CDR3 length is 15 residues. After removal of 6 bases from V and 7 bases from J, the junction contained 13 bases not matched to a gene. Germline V CDR1 and CDR2: MNHEY, SVGAGI. CDR3 sequence reads: CASRPLGTGSGEQYF. CDR3 nucleotides: TGTGCCAGCAGACCACTGGGGACAGGGTCGGGAGAGCAGTACTTC.

The chain links TRBV5-4 to TRBJ2-1, with TRBD1 identical over 7 bases. Germline CDR1 reads SGHNT; CDR2 reads YYREEE (reference sequence). CDR3 length: 15 residues. V lost 2 bases to trimming and J lost 3 bases; unmatched junction nucleotides: 5. CDR3: CASSFWGQIYNEQFF. The CDR3 DNA follows: TGTGCCAGCAGCTTTTGGGGACAGATCTACAATGAGCAGTTCTTC. Based on the CDR3 plus reference TRBV5-4 and TRBJ2-1, the full variable domain is ETGVTQSPTHLIKTRGQQVTLRCSSQSGHNTVSWYQQALGQGPQFIFQYYREEENGRGNFPPRFSGLQFPNYSSELNVNALELDDSALYLCASSFWGQIYNEQFFGPGTRLTVL.

V gene TRBV29-1 combines with J gene TRBJ2-1, with 12 nucleotides matching TRBD2. Germline V gene lookup returns CDR1 SQVTM and CDR2 ANQGSEA. This CDR3 contains 16 residues. Trimming removed 3 bases from V and 9 bases from J; junction bases left unmatched: 12. CDR3 nucleotide sequence: TGCAGCGTTGAGAGGGTCGGACTAGCGGGGTTAGGTGAGCAGTTCTTC. It translates to CSVERVGLAGLGEQFF.

The genes are TRBV19 and TRBJ1-3, with a tentative D call TRBD1 (5 bases). CDR1 is LNHDA and CDR2 is SQIVND in the germline V gene (reference sequence). Trimming pared 3 bases from V and 2 bases from J, leaving 11 bases between. This CDR3 comprises 15 residues. The CDR3 spells CASSIATVPGNTIYF. CDR3 bases: TGTGCCAGTAGTATCGCGACAGTCCCTGGAAACACCATATATTTT.

The J gene is TRBJ1-4, the V gene TRBV4-3; D is possibly TRBD1 (6 bases). The V end lost 1 base, the J end lost 5 bases, and 14 bases lay between the germline ends. Looked up from germline, CDR1 is LGHNA and CDR2 is YSLEER. The CDR3 has 16 residues. CDR3 residues: CASSQGIRQVNEKLFF. The CDR3 region has the DNA TGCGCCAGCAGCCAAGGTATCAGACAGGTCAATGAAAAACTGTTTTTT.

The rearrangement uses TRBV28 and TRBJ1-2; tentative D call: TRBD1 (5 bases). The V and J ends lost 5 bases and 7 bases respectively, with 17 bases between them. Germline lookup yields CDR1 MDHEN and CDR2 SYDVKM. This CDR3 region has 14 residues. As DNA, the CDR3 is TGTGCCAGCAGTCTCCTAAGGGGATCTCTTGGCTACACCTTC. This sequence encodes CASSLLRGSLGYTF.

The V call is TRBV10-3, the J call TRBJ1-1; possibly TRBD1 for D (5 bases). The CDR3 runs to 13 residues. With 10 bases removed from V and 0 bases from J, the gap between germline ends came to 12 bases. Germline loops: CDR1 ENHRY, CDR2 SYGVKD. In nucleotides, the CDR3 is TGTGCCACCGATACAGGTTTGAACACTGAAGCTTTCTTT. It yields the protein CATDTGLNTEAFF.

V usage is TRBV19 and J usage is TRBJ2-2; either TRBD1 or TRBD2 may supply D (5 bases each). Germline values: CDR1 LNHDA, CDR2 SQIVND (reference sequence). The CDR3 spans 13 residues. V was pared by 3 bases and J by 7 bases, with 9 bases between. The CDR3, as DNA: TGTGCCAGTAGTATGAGGGGTATCGGGGAGCTGTTTTTT. Its translation is CASSMRGIGELFF.

The chain joins TRBV6-2 or TRBV6-3 to TRBJ2-5; 12 nucleotides line up with TRBD2. This CDR3 spans 15 amino acids. Germline V CDR1 and CDR2: MNHEY, SVGEGT. V trimming: 2 bases; J trimming: 5 bases; junction bases outside the gene matches: 3. CDR3 nucleotides: TGTGCCAGCAGTTACGGCGGGACTAGCGGGGAGACCCAGTACTTC. It translates to CASSYGGTSGETQYF.

The chain has TRBV27 and TRBJ1-1; D remains unclear. Germline lookup yields CDR1 MNHEY and CDR2 SMNVEV (reference sequence). The V end was cut by 2 bases, the J end by 1 base, with 8 bases between. This CDR3 has 14 amino acids. The CDR3 protein is CASSLSFRNTEAFF. The CDR3 DNA is TGTGCCAGCAGTTTAAGTTTCAGGAACACTGAAGCTTTCTTT.

This sequence joins TRBV27 and TRBJ1-2; the D is unclear. CDR1 is MNHEY and CDR2 is SMNVEV in the germline V gene (reference sequence). This CDR3 spans 13 amino acids. The V end lost 6 bases, the J end lost 2 bases, and 10 bases lay between the germline ends. CDR3 loop: CASRGQVNYGYTF. The CDR3 nucleotides read TGTGCCAGCAGGGGCCAGGTAAACTATGGCTACACCTTC.

The V call is TRBV30, the J call TRBJ1-2; D remains unclear. The CDR3 has 13 residues. V gave up 4 bases and J gave up 8 bases, with 17 bases separating them. Germline V gene lookup returns CDR1 GTSNPN and CDR2 SVGIG (reference sequence). CDR3 DNA: TGTGCCTGGAATGGGGAGCCTCGGTCGGGCTACACCTTC. Amino acid sequence: CAWNGEPRSGYTF.

The V gene is TRBV9, the J gene TRBJ2-1; 9 nucleotides line up with TRBD1. J gave up 12 bases and V 4 bases, and 17 bases lay outside the gene matches. The CDR3 has 16 residues. The germline V gene has CDR1 SGDLS and CDR2 YYNGEE. In nucleotides, the CDR3 is TGTGCCAGCAGCCGTATGGGGGGACAGGGAGGTGATGGGCAGTTCTTC. Translated: CASSRMGGQGGDGQFF. Together with reference TRBV9 and TRBJ2-1, the CDR3 gives the full variable domain: DSGVTQTPKHLITATGQRVTLRCSPRSGDLSVYWYQQSLDQGLQFLIQYYNGEERAKGNILERFSAQQFPDLHSELNLSSLELGDSALYFCASSRMGGQGGDGQFFGPGTRLTVL.